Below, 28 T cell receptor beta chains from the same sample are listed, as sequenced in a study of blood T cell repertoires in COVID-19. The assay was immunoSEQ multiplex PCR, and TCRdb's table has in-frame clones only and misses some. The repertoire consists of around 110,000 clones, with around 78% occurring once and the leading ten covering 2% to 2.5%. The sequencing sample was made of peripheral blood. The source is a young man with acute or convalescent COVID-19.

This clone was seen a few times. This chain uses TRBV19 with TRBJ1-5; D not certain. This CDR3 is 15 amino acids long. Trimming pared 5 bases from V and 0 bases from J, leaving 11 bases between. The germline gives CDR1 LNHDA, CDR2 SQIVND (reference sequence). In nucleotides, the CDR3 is TGTGCCAGTAGTGTCGGGGTCGATAGCAATCAGCCCCAGCATTTT. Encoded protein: CASSVGVDSNQPQHF.

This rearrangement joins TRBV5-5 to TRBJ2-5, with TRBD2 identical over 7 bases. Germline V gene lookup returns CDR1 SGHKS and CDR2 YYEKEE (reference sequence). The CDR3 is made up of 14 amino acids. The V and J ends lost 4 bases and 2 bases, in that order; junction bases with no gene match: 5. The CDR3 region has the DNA TGTGCCAGCAGCCAAAGCGGGGATCAAGAGACCCAGTACTTC. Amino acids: CASSQSGDQETQYF.

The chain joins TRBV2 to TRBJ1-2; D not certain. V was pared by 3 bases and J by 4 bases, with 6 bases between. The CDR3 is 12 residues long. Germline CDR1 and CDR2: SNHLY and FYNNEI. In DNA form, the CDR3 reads TGTGCCAGCAGTGACTACCTCTATGGCTACACCTTC. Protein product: CASSDYLYGYTF.

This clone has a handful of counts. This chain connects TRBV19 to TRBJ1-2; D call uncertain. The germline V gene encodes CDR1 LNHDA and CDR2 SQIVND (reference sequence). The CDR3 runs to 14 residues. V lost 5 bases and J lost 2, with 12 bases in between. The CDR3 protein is CASSLLQNNYGYTF. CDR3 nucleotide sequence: TGTGCCAGTAGTCTCCTGCAGAACAACTATGGCTACACCTTC.

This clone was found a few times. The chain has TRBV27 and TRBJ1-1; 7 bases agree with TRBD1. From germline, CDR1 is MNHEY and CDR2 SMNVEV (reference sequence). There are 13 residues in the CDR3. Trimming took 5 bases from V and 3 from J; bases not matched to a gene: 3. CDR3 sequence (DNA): TGTGCCAGCAGTCCTCAGGGGGACACTGAAGCTTTCTTT. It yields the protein CASSPQGDTEAFF.

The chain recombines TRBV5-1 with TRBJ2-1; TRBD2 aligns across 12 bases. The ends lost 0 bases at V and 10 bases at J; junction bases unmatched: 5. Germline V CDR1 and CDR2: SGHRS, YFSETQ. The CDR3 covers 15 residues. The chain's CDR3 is CASSLDGLAGPEQFF. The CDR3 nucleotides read TGCGCCAGCAGCTTGGACGGACTAGCGGGACCCGAGCAGTTCTTC. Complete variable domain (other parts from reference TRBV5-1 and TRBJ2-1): KAGVTQTPRYLIKTRGQQVTLSCSPISGHRSVSWYQQTPGQGLQFLFEYFSETQRNKGNFPGRFSGRQFSNSRSEMNVSTLELGDSALYLCASSLDGLAGPEQFFGPGTRLTVL.

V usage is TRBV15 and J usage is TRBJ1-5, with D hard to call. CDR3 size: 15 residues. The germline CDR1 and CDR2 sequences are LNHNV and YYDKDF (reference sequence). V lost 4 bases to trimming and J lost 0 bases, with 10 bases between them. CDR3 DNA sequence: TGTGCCACCAGCACAGGAGACTATAGCAATCAGCCCCAGCATTTT. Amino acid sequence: CATSTGDYSNQPQHF.

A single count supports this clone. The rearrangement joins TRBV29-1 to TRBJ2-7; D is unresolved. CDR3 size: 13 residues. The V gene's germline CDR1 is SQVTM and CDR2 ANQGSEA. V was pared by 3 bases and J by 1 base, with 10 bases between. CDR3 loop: CSVEVVGSYEQYF. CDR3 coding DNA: TGCAGCGTTGAGGTCGTCGGTTCCTACGAGCAGTACTTC.

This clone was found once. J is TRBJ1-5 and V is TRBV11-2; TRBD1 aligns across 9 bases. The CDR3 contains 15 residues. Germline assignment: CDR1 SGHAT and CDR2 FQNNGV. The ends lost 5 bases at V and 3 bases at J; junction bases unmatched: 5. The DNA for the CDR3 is TGTGCCAGCAGCCAGACAGGGGGGGACAATCAGCCCCAGCATTTT. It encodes CASSQTGGDNQPQHF.

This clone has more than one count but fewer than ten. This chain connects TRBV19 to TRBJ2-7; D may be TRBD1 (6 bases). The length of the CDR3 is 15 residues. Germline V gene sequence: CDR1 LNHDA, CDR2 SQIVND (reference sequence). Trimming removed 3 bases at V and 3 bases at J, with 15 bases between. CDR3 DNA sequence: TGTGCCAGTAGTATCCAGTGGACAGAGAGCTACGAGCAGTACTTC. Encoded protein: CASSIQWTESYEQYF.

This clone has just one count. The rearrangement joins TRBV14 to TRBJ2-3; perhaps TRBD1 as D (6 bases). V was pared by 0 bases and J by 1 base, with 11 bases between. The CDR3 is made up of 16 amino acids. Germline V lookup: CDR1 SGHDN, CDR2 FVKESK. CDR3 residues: CASSQDAAGGTDTQYF. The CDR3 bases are TGTGCCAGCAGCCAAGATGCGGCAGGGGGCACAGATACGCAGTATTTT.

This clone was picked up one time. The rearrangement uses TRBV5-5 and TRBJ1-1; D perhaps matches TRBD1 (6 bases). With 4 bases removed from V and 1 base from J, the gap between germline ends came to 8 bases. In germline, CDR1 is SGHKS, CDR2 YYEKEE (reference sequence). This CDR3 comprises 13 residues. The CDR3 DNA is TGTGCCAGCAGCCAGACAGGGAACACTGAAGCTTTCTTT. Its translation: CASSQTGNTEAFF.

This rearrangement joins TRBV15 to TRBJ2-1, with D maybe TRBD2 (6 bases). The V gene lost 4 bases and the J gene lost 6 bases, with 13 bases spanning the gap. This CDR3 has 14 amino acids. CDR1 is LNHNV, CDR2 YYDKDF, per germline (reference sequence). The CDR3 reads CATSTRDSFNEQFF. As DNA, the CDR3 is TGTGCCACCAGCACCCGGGACTCTTTCAATGAGCAGTTCTTC.

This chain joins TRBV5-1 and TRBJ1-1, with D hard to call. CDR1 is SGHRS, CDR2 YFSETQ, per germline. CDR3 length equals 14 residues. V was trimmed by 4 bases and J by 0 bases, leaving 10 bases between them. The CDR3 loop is CASSPDTLNTEAFF. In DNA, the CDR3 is TGCGCCAGCAGCCCAGACACTTTGAACACTGAAGCTTTCTTT. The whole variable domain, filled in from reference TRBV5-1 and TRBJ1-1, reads KAGVTQTPRYLIKTRGQQVTLSCSPISGHRSVSWYQQTPGQGLQFLFEYFSETQRNKGNFPGRFSGRQFSNSRSEMNVSTLELGDSALYLCASSPDTLNTEAFFGQGTRLTVV.

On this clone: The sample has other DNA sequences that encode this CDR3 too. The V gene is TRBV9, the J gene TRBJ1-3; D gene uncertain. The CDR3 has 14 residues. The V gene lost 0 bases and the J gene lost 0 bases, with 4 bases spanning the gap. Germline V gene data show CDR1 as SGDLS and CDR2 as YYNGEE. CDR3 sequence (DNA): TGTGCCAGCAGCGTAGCCAGCTCTGGAAACACCATATATTTT. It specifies CASSVASSGNTIYF.

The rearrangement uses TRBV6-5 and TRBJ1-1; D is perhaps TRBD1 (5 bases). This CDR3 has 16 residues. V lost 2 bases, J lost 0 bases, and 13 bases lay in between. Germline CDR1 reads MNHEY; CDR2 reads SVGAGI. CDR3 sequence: CASSYRSTAMNTEAFF. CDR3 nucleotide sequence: TGTGCCAGCAGTTACCGTTCGACAGCCATGAACACTGAAGCTTTCTTT.

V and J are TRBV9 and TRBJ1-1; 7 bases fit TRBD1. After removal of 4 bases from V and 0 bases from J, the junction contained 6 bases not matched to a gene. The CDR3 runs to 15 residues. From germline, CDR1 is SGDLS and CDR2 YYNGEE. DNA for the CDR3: TGTGCCAGCAGCCTAGGGGGCAGCCTGAACACTGAAGCTTTCTTT. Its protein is CASSLGGSLNTEAFF. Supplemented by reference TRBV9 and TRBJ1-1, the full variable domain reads DSGVTQTPKHLITATGQRVTLRCSPRSGDLSVYWYQQSLDQGLQFLIQYYNGEERAKGNILERFSAQQFPDLHSELNLSSLELGDSALYFCASSLGGSLNTEAFFGQGTRLTVV.

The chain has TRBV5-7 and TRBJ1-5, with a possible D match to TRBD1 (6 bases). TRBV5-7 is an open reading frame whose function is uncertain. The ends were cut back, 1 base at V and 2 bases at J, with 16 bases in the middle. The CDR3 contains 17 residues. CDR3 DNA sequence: TGTGCCAGCAGCTTGTCTTGGGGGCCTTTTGGCAATCAGCCCCAGCATTTT. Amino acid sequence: CASSLSWGPFGNQPQHF.

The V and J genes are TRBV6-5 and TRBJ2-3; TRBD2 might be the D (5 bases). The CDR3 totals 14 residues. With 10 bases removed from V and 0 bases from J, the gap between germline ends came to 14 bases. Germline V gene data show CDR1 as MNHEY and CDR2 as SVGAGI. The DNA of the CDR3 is TGTGCCACCACTAGGACGGGGAGCACAGATACGCAGTATTTT. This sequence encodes CATTRTGSTDTQYF.

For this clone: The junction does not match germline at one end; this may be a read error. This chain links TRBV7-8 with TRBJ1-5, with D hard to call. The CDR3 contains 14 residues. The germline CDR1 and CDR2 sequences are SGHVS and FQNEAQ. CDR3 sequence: CASRLEASNQPQHF. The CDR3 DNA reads TGTGCCAGCAGATTAGAAGCTAGCAATCAGCCCCAGCATTTT. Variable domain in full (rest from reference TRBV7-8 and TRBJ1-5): GAGVSQSPRYKVAKRGQDVALRCDPISGHVSLFWYQQALGQGPEFLTYFQNEAQLDKSGLPSDRFFAERPEGSVSTLKIQRTQQEDSAVYLCASRLEASNQPQHFGDGTRLSIL.

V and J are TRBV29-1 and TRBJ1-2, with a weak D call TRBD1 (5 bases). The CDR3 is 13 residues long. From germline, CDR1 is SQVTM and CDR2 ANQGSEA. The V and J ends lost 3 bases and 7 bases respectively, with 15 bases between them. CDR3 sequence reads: CSVDYDSTSGYTF. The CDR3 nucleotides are TGCAGCGTTGATTATGACAGTACCTCTGGCTACACCTTC.

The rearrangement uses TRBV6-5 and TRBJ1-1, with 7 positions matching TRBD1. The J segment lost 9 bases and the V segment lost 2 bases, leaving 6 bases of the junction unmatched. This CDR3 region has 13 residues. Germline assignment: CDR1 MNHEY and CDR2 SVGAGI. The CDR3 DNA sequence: TGTGCCAGCAGTTACAACAGGGGCGGGAAAGCTTTCTTT. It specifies CASSYNRGGKAFF.

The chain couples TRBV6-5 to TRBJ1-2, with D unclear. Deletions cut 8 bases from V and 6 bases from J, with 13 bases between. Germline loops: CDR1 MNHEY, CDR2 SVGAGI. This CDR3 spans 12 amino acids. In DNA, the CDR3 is TGTGCCAGCCGACTTGGTCTGGATGGCTACACCTTC. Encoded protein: CASRLGLDGYTF.

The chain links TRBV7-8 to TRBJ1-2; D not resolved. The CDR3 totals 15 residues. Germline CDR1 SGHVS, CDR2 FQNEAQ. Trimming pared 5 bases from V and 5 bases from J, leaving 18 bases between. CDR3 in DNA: TGTGCCAGCAGCCCCCTGGGTCTTACGGGATATGGCTACACCTTC. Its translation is CASSPLGLTGYGYTF. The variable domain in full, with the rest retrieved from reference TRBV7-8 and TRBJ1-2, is GAGVSQSPRYKVAKRGQDVALRCDPISGHVSLFWYQQALGQGPEFLTYFQNEAQLDKSGLPSDRFFAERPEGSVSTLKIQRTQQEDSAVYLCASSPLGLTGYGYTFGSGTRLTVV.

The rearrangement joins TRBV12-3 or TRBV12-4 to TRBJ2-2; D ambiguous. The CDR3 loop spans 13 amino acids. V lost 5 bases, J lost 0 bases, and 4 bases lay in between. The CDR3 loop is CASSTPNTGELFF. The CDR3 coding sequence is TGTGCCAGCAGTACTCCGAACACCGGGGAGCTGTTTTTT.

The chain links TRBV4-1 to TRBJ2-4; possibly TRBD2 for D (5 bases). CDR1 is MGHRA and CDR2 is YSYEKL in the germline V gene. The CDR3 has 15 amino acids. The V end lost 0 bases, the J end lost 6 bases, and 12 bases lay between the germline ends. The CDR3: CASSQDLGGLNIQYF. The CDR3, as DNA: TGCGCCAGCAGCCAAGACCTTGGCGGGCTAAACATTCAGTACTTC.

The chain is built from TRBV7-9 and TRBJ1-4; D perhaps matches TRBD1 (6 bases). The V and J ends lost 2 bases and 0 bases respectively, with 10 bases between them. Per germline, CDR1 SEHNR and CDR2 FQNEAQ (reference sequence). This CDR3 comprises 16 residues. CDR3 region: CASSLLGGATNEKLFF. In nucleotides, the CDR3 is TGTGCCAGCAGCTTACTAGGGGGGGCAACTAATGAAAAACTGTTTTTT.

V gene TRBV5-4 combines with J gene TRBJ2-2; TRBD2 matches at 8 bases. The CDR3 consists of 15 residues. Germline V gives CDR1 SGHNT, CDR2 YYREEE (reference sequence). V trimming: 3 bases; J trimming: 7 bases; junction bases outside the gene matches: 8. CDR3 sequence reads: CASSWGLGDRGELFF. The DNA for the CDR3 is TGTGCCAGCAGCTGGGGACTAGGGGACCGCGGGGAGCTGTTTTTT. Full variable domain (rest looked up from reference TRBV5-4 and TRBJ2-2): ETGVTQSPTHLIKTRGQQVTLRCSSQSGHNTVSWYQQALGQGPQFIFQYYREEENGRGNFPPRFSGLQFPNYSSELNVNALELDDSALYLCASSWGLGDRGELFFGEGSRLTVL.